A single T cell receptor beta chain is shown here with its context. Antigen unknown. Trimming cost V 5 bases and J 7 bases; bases outside gene matches: 8. CDR3 length: 15 amino acids. Germline V gene data show CDR1 as SGHTA and CDR2 as FQGTGA. Time point noted: pre-treatment sample, taken before nivolumab and TIL therapy. The sample is drawn from a study of TIL therapy for anti-PD-1-resistant metastatic lung cancer. The libraries were made with immunoSEQ v3. Sequencing depth was 2 million to 2.5 million read pairs for survey level, roughly 4.5-6.5 million for deep. Produced via immunoSEQ multiplex PCR; TCRdb's table is partial and in-frame only. The top ten hold approximately 6% of the sample, which has about 36,000 clones, more than 60% seen once. Findings and caveats of the study: TIL clonotype persistence in blood showed no apparent association with response.

This TCR was recovered from a person aged 25 to 85 with non-small cell lung cancer. The source material was blood, sampled at baseline. The V call is TRBV7-3, the J call TRBJ2-1; 10 bases are shared with TRBD1. The CDR3 protein is CASSLTGGLGNEQFF. CDR3 in DNA: TGTGCCAGCAGCCTGACAGGGGGCCTCGGGAATGAGCAGTTCTTC.